This is a list of T cell receptor beta chains from one sample in a study of blood T cell repertoires in COVID-19. Assay: immunoSEQ multiplex PCR; the TCRdb copy retains only in-frame clones and omits some. The sample consists of around 140,000 clones, roughly 84% of them appearing once. The sample consisted of peripheral blood. These receptor sequences come from a human donor with acute or convalescent COVID-19. The donor label of this sample is uncertain. The CDR3 runs from the conserved cysteine through the conserved F or W. The order of the fields is CDR3 length, J gene, V gene, D gene, clone size, CDR3 protein, CDR3 DNA. A D gene is named only where the DNA matches it firmly. Where a row states a size, it is once, few, many or the class of an expanded clone; other rows omit it.

14,TRBJ2-7,TRBV5-1,TRBD2,once,CASSPGLVRYEQYF,TGCGCCAGCAGCCCGGGACTAGTCCGGTACGAGCAGTACTTC
18,TRBJ1-2,TRBV5-6,-,few,CASSRLKGLQTRLYGYTF,TGTGCCAGCAGCAGATTAAAGGGACTTCAAACTAGACTCTATGGCTACACCTTC
12,TRBJ1-1,TRBV7-9,-,once,CATSRDDTEAFF,TGTGCCACCTCGCGAGATGACACTGAAGCTTTCTTT
12,TRBJ1-1,TRBV5-5,-,-,CASSSTNTEAFF,TGTGCCAGCAGCTCCACAAACACTGAAGCTTTCTTT
14,TRBJ2-2,TRBV6-6,-,few,CASSVRQNTGELFF,TGTGCCAGCAGTGTGAGACAGAACACCGGGGAGCTGTTTTTT
15,TRBJ2-1,TRBV5-4,TRBD1,-,CASSLPGQGPNEQFF,TGTGCCAGCAGCTTACCGGGACAGGGCCCCAATGAGCAGTTCTTC
16,TRBJ1-2,TRBV5-6,-,-,CASSLWGPHTNYGYTF,TGTGCCAGCAGCTTGTGGGGCCCACATACTAACTATGGCTACACCTTC
14,TRBJ2-3,TRBV5-1,-,few,CASSTSGSGDTQYF,TGCGCCAGCAGCACCTCCGGTTCGGGAGATACGCAGTATTTT
15,TRBJ2-7,TRBV7-9,TRBD1,-,CASSLAQGDTYEQYF,TGTGCCAGCAGCTTAGCGCAGGGGGACACCTACGAGCAGTACTTC
13,TRBJ1-1,TRBV29-1,TRBD1,-,CSVEQGFEAQAFF,TGCAGCGTCGAACAGGGGTTTGAGGCCCAAGCTTTCTTT
15,TRBJ2-4,TRBV2,-,-,CAGHRGGLGAHIQYF,TGTGCCGGGCACAGAGGAGGCCTTGGCGCCCACATTCAGTACTTC
14,TRBJ2-1,TRBV27,TRBD1,-,CASSLTGAYNEQFF,TGTGCCAGCAGTTTAACAGGGGCCTACAATGAGCAGTTCTTC
15,TRBJ2-5,TRBV6-5,TRBD1,-,CASSYTGTDQETQYF,TGTGCCAGCAGTTACACCGGGACAGATCAAGAGACCCAGTACTTC
14,TRBJ2-1,TRBV2,-,-,CASQLVNPNNEQFF,TGTGCCAGCCAGCTAGTAAACCCTAACAATGAGCAGTTCTTC
19,TRBJ2-1,TRBV9,-,-,CASSVDIERPAGVYNEQFF,TGTGCCAGCAGCGTAGATATCGAGCGGCCCGCTGGAGTATACAATGAGCAGTTCTTC
15,TRBJ1-1,TRBV19,-,-,CATIPRAAFNTEAFF,TGTGCCACCATCCCCAGGGCAGCCTTTAACACTGAAGCTTTCTTT
12,TRBJ1-1,TRBV29-1,-,few,CSVDAVGTEAFF,TGCAGCGTTGACGCGGTGGGCACTGAAGCTTTCTTT